The present entry profiles one T cell receptor beta chain with its context. In the original processing: The authors estimated nucleated cell counts from reference gene primer amplification. Clones were sequenced by immunoSEQ multiplex PCR, and TCRdb holds only the in-frame ones, with some missing. V and J calls and clone size follow that table, whereas D and trimming were derived from the DNA. The sample holds 65,000 to 85,000 clones; around four fifths are singletons and the top ten take roughly 5.4%. CDR1 and CDR2 from the germline V gene are SGHNT and YYREEE (reference sequence). The CDR3 is 13 amino acids. V was clipped by 4 bases and J by 2 bases, with 10 bases between them. This sample was included in a study of blood T cell repertoires in COVID-19.

The sequencing input was peripheral blood. This TCR came from a man aged 45-65 years with active COVID-19. The chain is built from TRBV5-4 and TRBJ2-7, with D perhaps matching TRBD2 (5 bases). CDR3: CASSLGLTYEQYF. The CDR3 DNA sequence: TGTGCCAGCAGCCTAGGACTTACCTACGAGCAGTACTTC.